This T cell receptor (beta chain) was recorded in a study of cytomegalovirus exposure and HLA in healthy donors. Points on this clone: At one end the junction does not follow the germline gene, possibly because of a read error.

Germline CDR1 reads PRHDT; CDR2 reads FYEKMQ (reference sequence). The CDR3 runs 14 residues. This PCR relied on a set of 60 Vbeta primers and 13 Jbeta primers. Clones were sequenced by immunoSEQ multiplex PCR, and TCRdb holds only the in-frame ones, with some missing. Among about 160,000 clones, 65% to 80% were seen once, and the ten largest hold 4.5% to 5%. This rearrangement joins TRBV13 to TRBJ2-1; 8 bases line up with TRBD1. Sequenced input: PBMCs. This sequence was found in a man aged 18 to 30 in good health and CMV-seropositive. The CDR3 bases are TGTGCCAGCAGCTGGGACAGGTCCTTCAATGAGCAGTTCTTC. Its protein is CASSWDRSFNEQFF.